This T cell receptor beta chain came from a study of blood T cell repertoires in COVID-19 (TCRdb year 2020). Regarding the complete study: The collaborator samples originated in the United States, Italy and Spain and spanned the acute and convalescent phases of COVID-19. Where available, HLA class I and class II types were taken from metadata supplied by the sample provider and were not determined by assay-based typing. The repertoires were released in a freely available public database meant as a resource for research on the immune response to SARS-CoV-2. The sample metadata nearly always contained a de-identified subject ID, COVID-19 status, age in years and sex. Subjects who had been exposed to COVID-19, were actively infected with it, or had recovered from it provided the deeply sampled blood TCRbeta repertoires that made up the dataset. The prospective study material was composed of cDNA or gDNA derived from T cells, B-cell-depleted T cells, or PBMCs. Samples came from the ongoing ImmuneRACE study (first 160 participants) plus 1,254 subjects from 6 global collaborators. Broad study findings and their caveats: Clinical and demographic metadata were provided uncurated, with the amount varying by source and participant.

TCRbeta CDR3 regions were amplified from genomic DNA by means of the immunoSEQ Assay, a bias-controlled multiplex PCR. The paper's data handling went like this. The number of nucleated cells in each sample was estimated from the amplification of reference gene primers within the assay. To quantify the absolute abundance of each unique TCRbeta CDR3 rearrangement, sequence reads were collapsed and filtered. For each sample, productive Simpson clonality was calculated as the square root of Simpson's diversity index across productive rearrangements. TCRdb holds this immuneACCESS table with in-frame rearrangements only. Some clones are missing; in checked studies, unresolved V genes explain under half, and the rest has no known cause. V, J and clone size derive from that table, while D and trimming were established from the DNA sequence. The table for this sample lists 250,000 to 400,000 clones; approximately 88% of them were counted only once. The ten largest clonotypes hold 1.5% to 2% of the sample.

For this clone: What antigen it recognizes has not been identified. No clone much larger than this one lies a single base away; base qualities are absent.

Per the germline V gene, SGDLS is the CDR1 and YYNGEE is the CDR2. Its CDR3 holds 15 amino acids, cysteine through phenylalanine. Solely the CDR3 DNA is kept, with 45 bases framed from the first base. V loses 4 bases of germline sequence and J loses 2 bases, and the interval between the two ends is 15 bases. At one collaborating source in Seattle, patients were enrolled during active infection and were followed longitudinally through the course of disease. The collaborating institutions used their own protocols to collect whole blood in K2EDTA tubes. For TCRbeta analysis, collaborators shipped samples as frozen whole blood, isolated PBMCs, or DNA extracted from either of those sample types.

Input material: peripheral blood. The V and J genes are TRBV9 and TRBJ1-1, with the D gene not confidently named. This TCR was recovered from a woman in her twenties or thirties with COVID-19, enrolled during active disease. The DNA is TGTGCCAGCAGCACTAGTGGGGTAAGAAACACTGAAGCTTTCTTT. This gives the protein CASSTSGVRNTEAFF.